This is a list of T cell receptor beta chains from one sample in a study of T cell responses to AZD1222 COVID-19 vaccine. Method: immunoSEQ multiplex PCR; TCRdb's copy keeps in-frame clones and lacks some. The sample lists around 180,000 clones, about 90% occurring once. This sample comprised peripheral blood, obtained on day 0 of AZD1222 vaccination. These receptors were collected from an adult in good health. CDR3s include the opening cysteine and the closing phenylalanine or tryptophan. The D gene is left open where the match is weak. Rows may omit the clone size; those that give it use once, few, many or a size class.

v_gene	abundance	j_gene	d_gene	CDR3nt	CDR3aa
TRBV18	-	TRBJ2-2	TRBD1	TGTGCCAGCTCACCACCCACAGGGGGGAACACCGGGGAGCTGTTTTTT	CASSPPTGGNTGELFF
TRBV7-6	once	TRBJ1-3	-	TGTGCCAGCAGCCCCTCCACAGGGATCTCTGGAAACACCATATATTTT	CASSPSTGISGNTIYF
TRBV6-5	-	TRBJ1-3	-	TGTGCCAGCAGTCGCGGAGGGGCAGGTGGAAACACCATATATTTT	CASSRGGAGGNTIYF
TRBV6-6	-	TRBJ1-5	TRBD1	TGTGCCAGCAGTTTGACAGGGGGTGAACAGCCCCAGCATTTT	CASSLTGGEQPQHF
TRBV30	once	TRBJ2-3	-	TGTGCCTGGAGTGTACACATGGGGTGGGACACAGATACGCAGTATTTT	CAWSVHMGWDTDTQYF
TRBV5-4	once	TRBJ1-6	-	TGTGCCAGCAGCTTGGGCACAGGCCCCCTCCACTTT	CASSLGTGPLHF
TRBV7-2	-	TRBJ2-2	TRBD1	TGTGCCAGCAGCTTTCAGACAGGGGGAACCGGGGAGCTGTTTTTT	CASSFQTGGTGELFF
TRBV27	-	TRBJ1-6	-	TGTGCCAGCCCTATTGGCAGGGAAAATTCACCCCTCCACTTT	CASPIGRENSPLHF
TRBV10-3	-	TRBJ2-7	-	TGTGCCGCGGTAGGGGCGACCTACGAGCAGTACTTC	CAAVGATYEQYF
TRBV24-1	-	TRBJ2-7	-	TGTGCCACCAGTGCCCCGACGGTCTCAAGCTCGCAGCAGTACTTC	CATSAPTVSSSQQYF
TRBV5-5	once	TRBJ1-5	TRBD1	TGTGCCAGCAGCAGGCAGGGACAGGATGGCAATCAGCCCCAGCATTTT	CASSRQGQDGNQPQHF
TRBV27	-	TRBJ2-2	-	TGTGCCAGCAGTATGATCGGGACACTGAACACCGGGGAGCTGTTTTTT	CASSMIGTLNTGELFF
TRBV21-1	-	TRBJ1-5	-	TGTGCCAGCAGAATCAGGGTGAGGGGTTCGGATCAGCCCCAGCATTTT	CASRIRVRGSDQPQHF
TRBV7-3	-	TRBJ2-1	TRBD2	TGTGCCAGCACCGGGACTAGCGGATACTACAATGAGCAGTTCTTC	CASTGTSGYYNEQFF
TRBV28	-	TRBJ1-4	-	TGTGCCAGCAGGTTTACTTCCCGTCACTACGCAACTAATGAAAAACTGTTTTTT	CASRFTSRHYATNEKLFF
TRBV6-6	-	TRBJ2-1	-	TGTGCCAGCAGTGGCAGGGTAAATGAGCAGTTCTTC	CASSGRVNEQFF
TRBV11-3	-	TRBJ1-1	-	TGTGCCAGCAGCTTATCCGGCCAGAAGAACACTGAAGCTTTCTTT	CASSLSGQKNTEAFF
TRBV5-1	-	TRBJ2-7	TRBD2	TGCGCCAGCAGCCCCAGGACTAGCGGGAGCTCCTACGAGCAGTACTTC	CASSPRTSGSSYEQYF
TRBV9	-	TRBJ1-4	-	TGTGCCAGCAGTCGGACAGTTGGGGACACTAATGAAAAACTGTTTTTT	CASSRTVGDTNEKLFF
TRBV6-6	-	TRBJ1-1	-	TGTGCCAGCAGTAACTTTGGGGCGGTGGGAGAAGCTTTCTTT	CASSNFGAVGEAFF
TRBV28	-	TRBJ1-4	-	TGTGCCAGCACCATCGGGGCCCGTCGCGGAAAACTGTTTTTT	CASTIGARRGKLFF
TRBV11-2	-	TRBJ1-5	-	TGTGCCAGCAGCTTAGTAGGAGATCAGCCCCAGCATTTT	CASSLVGDQPQHF
TRBV20-1	-	TRBJ2-7	-	TGCAGTGCTTTGGGGCTCTACGAGCAGTACTTC	CSALGLYEQYF
TRBV30	-	TRBJ2-7	-	TGTGCCTGGAGGGCCGGGACCCCAATCGAGCAGTACTTC	CAWRAGTPIEQYF
TRBV6-1	-	TRBJ1-3	-	TGTGCCAGCAGGGAAGGGAGACCCTCTGGAAACACCATATATTTT	CASREGRPSGNTIYF
TRBV3-1/TRBV3-2	-	TRBJ1-4	-	TGTGCCAGCAGTGATGAAAAACTGTTTTTT	CASSDEKLFF
TRBV2	-	TRBJ2-6	-	TGTGCCAGCAGTGAAGTAGGGACTGGGGCCAACGTCCTGACTTTC	CASSEVGTGANVLTF
TRBV5-1	-	TRBJ2-2	TRBD2	TGCGCCAGCAGCTTGGGCGTTAGCGGGAGTTGGACCGGGGAGCTGTTTTTT	CASSLGVSGSWTGELFF
TRBV5-1	-	TRBJ2-5	TRBD1	TGCGCCAGCAGCTCGACCGGACAGGGGGCTTGGGAGACCCAGTACTTC	CASSSTGQGAWETQYF
TRBV7-9	once	TRBJ1-2	TRBD1	TGTGCCAGCAGCTTAGACCCCTCGGGACAGCCCTATGGCTACACCTTC	CASSLDPSGQPYGYTF
TRBV6-5	-	TRBJ1-3	TRBD1	TGTGCCAGCAGTTCTCAGGGGGCGAGATCACACACCATATATTTT	CASSSQGARSHTIYF
TRBV30	-	TRBJ1-5	-	TGTGCCTGGAGTGTACGGTCGGTGGTTGGCAATCAGCCCCAGCATTTT	CAWSVRSVVGNQPQHF
TRBV6-4	many	TRBJ2-3	TRBD2	TGTGCCAGCAGCCGGACTAGCGGGAGCACAGATACGCAGTATTTT	CASSRTSGSTDTQYF
TRBV2	-	TRBJ1-4	-	TGTGCCAGCAGTGAATGGGGAAGTAGGGGTGAAAAACTGTTTTTT	CASSEWGSRGEKLFF
TRBV7-9	-	TRBJ2-3	-	TGTGCCAGCAGCTTACGAGGGTCTGGCACAGATACGCAGTATTTT	CASSLRGSGTDTQYF
TRBV20-1	-	TRBJ1-5	-	TGCAGTGCTAGTGGGGTGAATAGCAATCAGCCCCAGCATTTT	CSASGVNSNQPQHF
TRBV11-2	-	TRBJ2-1	-	TGTGCCAGCAGCTCCAGCTCCGCAAACAATGAGCAGTTCTTC	CASSSSSANNEQFF
TRBV7-2	-	TRBJ1-6	-	TGTGCCAGCAGCTGGGCGAGCTCCTATAATTCACCCCTCCACTTT	CASSWASSYNSPLHF
TRBV13	-	TRBJ2-5	-	TGTGCCAGCAGCTACAGGGTACGCAAAGAGACCCAGTACTTC	CASSYRVRKETQYF
TRBV19	-	TRBJ1-3	-	TGTGCCAGTAGGGCGGGACACTCTGGAAACACCATATATTTT	CASRAGHSGNTIYF